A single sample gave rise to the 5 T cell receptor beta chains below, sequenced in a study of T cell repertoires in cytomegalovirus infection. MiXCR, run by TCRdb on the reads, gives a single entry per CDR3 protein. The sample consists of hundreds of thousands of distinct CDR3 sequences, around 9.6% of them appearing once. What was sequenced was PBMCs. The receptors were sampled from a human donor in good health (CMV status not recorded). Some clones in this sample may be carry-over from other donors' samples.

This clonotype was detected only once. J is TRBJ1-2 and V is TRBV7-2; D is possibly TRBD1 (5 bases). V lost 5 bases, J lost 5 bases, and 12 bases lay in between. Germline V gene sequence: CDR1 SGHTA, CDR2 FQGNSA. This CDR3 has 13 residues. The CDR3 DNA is TGTGCCAGCAGCCCCGGCCCAGGGTATGGCTACACCTTC. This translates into CASSPGPGYGYTF.

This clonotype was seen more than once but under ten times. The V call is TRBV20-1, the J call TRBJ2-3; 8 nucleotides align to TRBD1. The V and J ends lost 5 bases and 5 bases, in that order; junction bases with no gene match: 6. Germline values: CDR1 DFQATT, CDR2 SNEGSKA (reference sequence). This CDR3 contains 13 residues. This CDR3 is CSACRQGRDTQYF. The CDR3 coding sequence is TGCAGTGCTTGTCGACAGGGGAGAGATACGCAGTATTTT.

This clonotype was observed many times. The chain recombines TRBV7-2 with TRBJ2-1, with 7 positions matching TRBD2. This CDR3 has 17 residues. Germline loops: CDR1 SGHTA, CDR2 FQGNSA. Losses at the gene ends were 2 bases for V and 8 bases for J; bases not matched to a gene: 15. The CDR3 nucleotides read TGTGCCAGCAGCTTAAGCGCCAGCGGGGTGGTTAACCATGAGCAGTTCTTC. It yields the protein CASSLSASGVVNHEQFF.

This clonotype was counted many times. The CDR3 here is CASSQDGTSGHNEQFF. The DNA for the CDR3 is TGCGCCAGCAGCCAAGATGGGACTAGCGGGCACAATGAGCAGTTCTTC. The genes are TRBV4-1 and TRBJ2-1; 12 bases line up with TRBD2. Germline CDR1 reads MGHRA; CDR2 reads YSYEKL. The junction had 2 bases not matched to a gene; V was cut back by 0 bases and J by 5 bases. The CDR3 extends over 16 amino acids.

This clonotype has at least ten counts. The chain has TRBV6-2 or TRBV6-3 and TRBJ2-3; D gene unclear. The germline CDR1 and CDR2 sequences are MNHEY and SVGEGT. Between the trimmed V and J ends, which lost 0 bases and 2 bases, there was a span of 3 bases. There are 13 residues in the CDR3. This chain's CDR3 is CASSYSATDTQYF. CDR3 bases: TGTGCCAGCAGTTACTCCGCCACAGATACGCAGTATTTT.